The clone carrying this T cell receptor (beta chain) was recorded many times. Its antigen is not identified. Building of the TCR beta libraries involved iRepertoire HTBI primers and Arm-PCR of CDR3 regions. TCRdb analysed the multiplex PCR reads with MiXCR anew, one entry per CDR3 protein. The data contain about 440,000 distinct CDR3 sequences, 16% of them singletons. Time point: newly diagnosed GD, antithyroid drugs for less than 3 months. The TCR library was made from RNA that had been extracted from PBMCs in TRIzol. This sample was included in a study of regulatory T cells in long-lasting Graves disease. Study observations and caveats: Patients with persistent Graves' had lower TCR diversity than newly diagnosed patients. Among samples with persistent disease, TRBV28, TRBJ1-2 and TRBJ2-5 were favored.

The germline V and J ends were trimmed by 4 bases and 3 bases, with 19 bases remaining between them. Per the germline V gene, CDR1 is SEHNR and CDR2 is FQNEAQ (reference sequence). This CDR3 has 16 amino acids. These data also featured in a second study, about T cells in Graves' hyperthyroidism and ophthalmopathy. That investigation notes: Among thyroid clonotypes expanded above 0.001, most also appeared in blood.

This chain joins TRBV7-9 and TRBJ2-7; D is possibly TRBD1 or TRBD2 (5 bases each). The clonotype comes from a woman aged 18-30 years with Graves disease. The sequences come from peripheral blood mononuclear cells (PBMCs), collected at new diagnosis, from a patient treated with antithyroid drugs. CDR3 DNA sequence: TGTGCCAGCAGCTCCCTAGGGACGAGTGGGGTCTACGAGCAGTACTTC. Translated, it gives CASSSLGTSGVYEQYF.